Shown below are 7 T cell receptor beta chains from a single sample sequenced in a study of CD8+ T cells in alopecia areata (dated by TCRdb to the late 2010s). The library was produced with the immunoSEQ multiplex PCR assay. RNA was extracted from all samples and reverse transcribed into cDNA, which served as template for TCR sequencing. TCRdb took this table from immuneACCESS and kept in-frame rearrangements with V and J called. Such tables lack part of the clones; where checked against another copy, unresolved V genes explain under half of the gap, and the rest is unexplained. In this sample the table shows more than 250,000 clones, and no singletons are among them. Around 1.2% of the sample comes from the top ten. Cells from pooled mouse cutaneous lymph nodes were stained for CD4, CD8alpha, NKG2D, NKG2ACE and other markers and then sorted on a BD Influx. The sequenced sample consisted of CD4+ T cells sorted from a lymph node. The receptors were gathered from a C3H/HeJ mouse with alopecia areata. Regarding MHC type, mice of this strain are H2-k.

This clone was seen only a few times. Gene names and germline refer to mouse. The CDR3 DNA, read in part, is TGTGCCAGCAGTTTCTTGGGACAACAAGAC. Its protein product is CASSFLGQQD. The full CDR3 is CASSFLGQQDTQYF. This chain joins TRBV14 and TRBJ2-5; perhaps TRBD1 as D (6 bases). The read stops 4 residues short of the end of the CDR3; the missing end is completed from the germline J gene. There are 14 residues in the CDR3. Germline CDR1 reads SGHDT; CDR2 reads FRDEAV. V was trimmed by 0 bases and J by 3 bases, leaving 8 bases between them.

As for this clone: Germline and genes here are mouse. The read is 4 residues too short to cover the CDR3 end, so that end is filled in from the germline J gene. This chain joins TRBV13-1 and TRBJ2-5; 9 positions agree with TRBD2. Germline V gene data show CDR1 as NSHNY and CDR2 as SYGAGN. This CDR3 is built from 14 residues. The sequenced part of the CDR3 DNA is TGTGCCAGCAGTGTGGGGGGGCAGGGAGAC. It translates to CASSVGGQGD. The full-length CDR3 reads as CASSVGGQGDTQYF.

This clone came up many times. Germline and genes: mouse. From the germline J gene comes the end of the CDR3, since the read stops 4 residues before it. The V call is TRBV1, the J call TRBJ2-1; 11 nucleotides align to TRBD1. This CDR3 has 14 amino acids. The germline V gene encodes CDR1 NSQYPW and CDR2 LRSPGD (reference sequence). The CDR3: CTCSGTGGWAEQFF. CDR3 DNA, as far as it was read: TGCACCTGCAGTGGGACAGGGGGCTGGGCT.

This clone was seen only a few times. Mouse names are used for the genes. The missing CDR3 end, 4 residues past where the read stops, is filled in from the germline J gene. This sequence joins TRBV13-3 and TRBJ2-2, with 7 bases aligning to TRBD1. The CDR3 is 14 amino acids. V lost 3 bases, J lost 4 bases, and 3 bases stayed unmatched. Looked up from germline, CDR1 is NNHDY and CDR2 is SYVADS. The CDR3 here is CASSVGQTTGQLYF. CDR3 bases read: TGTGCCAGCAGTGTGGGACAGACCACCGGG.

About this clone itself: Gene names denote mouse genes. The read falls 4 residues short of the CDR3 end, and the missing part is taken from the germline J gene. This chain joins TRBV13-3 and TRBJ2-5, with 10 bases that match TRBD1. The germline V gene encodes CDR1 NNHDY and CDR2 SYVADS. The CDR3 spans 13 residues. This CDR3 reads CASGDRGLDTQYF. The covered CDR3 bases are TGTGCCAGCGGAGACAGGGGGCTGGAC.

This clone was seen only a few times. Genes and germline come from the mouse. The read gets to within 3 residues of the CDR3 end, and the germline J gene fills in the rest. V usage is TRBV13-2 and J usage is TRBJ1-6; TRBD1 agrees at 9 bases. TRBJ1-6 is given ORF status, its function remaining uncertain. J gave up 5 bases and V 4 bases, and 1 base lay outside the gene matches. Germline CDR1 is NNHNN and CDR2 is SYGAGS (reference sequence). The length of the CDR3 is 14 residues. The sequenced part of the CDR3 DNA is TGTGCCAGCGGTCGACAGGGGGATAATTCGCCC. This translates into CASGRQGDNSP. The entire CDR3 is CASGRQGDNSPLYF.

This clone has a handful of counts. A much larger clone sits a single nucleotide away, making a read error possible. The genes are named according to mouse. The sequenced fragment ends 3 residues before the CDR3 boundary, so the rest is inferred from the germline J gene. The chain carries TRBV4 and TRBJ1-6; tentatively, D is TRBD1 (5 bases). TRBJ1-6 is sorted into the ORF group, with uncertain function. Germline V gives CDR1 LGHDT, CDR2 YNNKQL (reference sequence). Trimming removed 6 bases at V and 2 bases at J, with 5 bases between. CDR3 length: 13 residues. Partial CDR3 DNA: TGTGCCAGCAGGGACACCTATAATTCGCCC. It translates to CASRDTYNSP. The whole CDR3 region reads CASRDTYNSPLYF.